Below, 4 T cell receptor beta chains from the same sample are listed, as sequenced in a study of OX40 agonist ivuxolimab in advanced cancers. The assay was immunoSEQ multiplex PCR, and TCRdb's table has in-frame clones only and misses some. Counted here are roughly 61,000 clones, 87% occurring once; the ten biggest clones make up approximately 0.32%. The specimen was CD4+ or CD8+ T cells sorted from blood, collected in a trial of the OX40 agonist ivuxolimab. The receptors here all came from an adult with an advanced solid tumor such as melanoma, head and neck, liver or kidney cancer.

The genes are TRBV2 and TRBJ2-3; D is unresolved. CDR1 is SNHLY, CDR2 FYNNEI, per germline. This CDR3 comprises 15 residues. Trimming pared 7 bases from V and 0 bases from J, leaving 14 bases between. CDR3 in amino acids: CASTRLMPSTDTQYF. The CDR3 DNA reads as TGTGCCAGCACTCGGTTGATGCCAAGCACAGATACGCAGTATTTT.

The V gene is TRBV6-1, the J gene TRBJ1-1; D is ambiguous. Germline V gene sequence: CDR1 MNHNS, CDR2 SASEGT. Trimming took off 7 bases at V and 1 base at J, with 13 bases between the two ends. The CDR3 sequence is 14 residues long. In DNA, the CDR3 is TGTGCCAGCACCGCTACGTGGGAGAACACTGAAGCTTTCTTT. Translating gives CASTATWENTEAFF.

The chain joins TRBV7-9 to TRBJ2-1; the D call may be TRBD1 or TRBD2 (5 bases each). The CDR3 has 14 amino acids. V lost 1 base to trimming and J lost 9 bases, with 13 bases between them. In germline, CDR1 is SEHNR, CDR2 FQNEAQ (reference sequence). The CDR3 nucleotides are TGTGCCAGCAGCTTAGACGGGGCGTCAGGTGAGCAGTTCTTC. It is translated as CASSLDGASGEQFF.

This chain connects TRBV4-2 to TRBJ1-2; unclear D gene. The CDR3 spans 13 residues. Germline CDR1 and CDR2: LGHNA and YNFKEQ. Trimming cost V 1 base and J 6 bases, with 9 bases left between them. The DNA of the CDR3 is TGTGCCAGCAGCCAAGGAGACACTAATGGCTACACCTTC. This gives the protein CASSQGDTNGYTF.